Presented here are 16 T cell receptor beta chains from one specimen sequenced in a study of OX40 agonist ivuxolimab in advanced cancers. The repertoire was sequenced with immunoSEQ multiplex PCR; TCRdb's copy has only in-frame clones and lacks some. The table records about 77,000 clones, roughly 86% of them present only once. Specimen: CD4+ or CD8+ T cells sorted from blood, collected in a trial of the OX40 agonist ivuxolimab. These receptors were collected from an adult with an advanced solid tumor such as melanoma, head and neck, liver or kidney cancer.

The chain recombines TRBV30 with TRBJ2-6; D unclear. This CDR3 has 15 residues. The germline V gene encodes CDR1 GTSNPN and CDR2 SVGIG (reference sequence). Trimming removed 0 bases at V and 0 bases at J, with 6 bases between. CDR3 in amino acids: CAWSVGSSGANVLTF. The DNA of the CDR3 is TGTGCCTGGAGTGTCGGCAGCTCTGGGGCCAACGTCCTGACTTTC.

In its sample, this clone was seen a few times. J is TRBJ1-6 and V is TRBV2, with D tentatively TRBD1 (6 bases). With 6 bases removed from V and 10 bases from J, the gap between germline ends came to 13 bases. CDR3 length: 13 residues. The germline CDR1 and CDR2 sequences are SNHLY and FYNNEI. CDR3 residues: CASSGQLRSPLHF. CDR3 in DNA: TGTGCCAGCAGCGGACAGTTACGGTCACCCCTCCACTTT.

The CDR3 coding sequence is TGTGCCAGCAGCCCACGAGAGGGGGGTAATGAAAAACTGTTTTTT. Translated: CASSPREGGNEKLFF. The genes are TRBV5-4 and TRBJ1-4; the D gene is possibly TRBD1 (6 bases). This CDR3 spans 15 amino acids. V was shortened by 4 bases and J by 4 bases, with 14 bases between the two germline ends. Germline lookup yields CDR1 SGHNT and CDR2 YYREEE (reference sequence). Filled out from reference TRBV5-4 and TRBJ1-4, the complete variable domain reads ETGVTQSPTHLIKTRGQQVTLRCSSQSGHNTVSWYQQALGQGPQFIFQYYREEENGRGNFPPRFSGLQFPNYSSELNVNALELDDSALYLCASSPREGGNEKLFFGSGTQLSVL.

The chain recombines TRBV18 with TRBJ1-2; tentative D call: TRBD1 (6 bases). Germline assignment: CDR1 KGHSH and CDR2 LQKENI. V gave up 1 base and J gave up 6 bases, with 15 bases separating them. This CDR3 comprises 15 residues. In nucleotides, the CDR3 is TGTGCCAGCTCACCACTTGAAGGGGGGGGTCATGGCTACACCTTC. This codes for CASSPLEGGGHGYTF.

V usage is TRBV11-3 and J usage is TRBJ2-5; 7 bases fit TRBD2. Germline V gene lookup returns CDR1 SGHNT and CDR2 YENEEA. The CDR3 sequence is 19 residues long. V shed 8 bases and J 9 bases; nucleotides not matched to a gene: 30. The CDR3 DNA is TGTGCCAGCGGATTGGGAGGGTGTCCCGCTCGTATGGATCCTGCGGCCCAGTACTTC. It encodes CASGLGGCPARMDPAAQYF.

The J gene is TRBJ2-7, the V gene TRBV19; D might be TRBD2 (6 bases). This CDR3 has 15 residues. Trimming took off 3 bases at V and 2 bases at J, with 14 bases between the two ends. Germline V CDR1 and CDR2: LNHDA, SQIVND (reference sequence). CDR3 nucleotide sequence: TGTGCCAGTAGTATGCGGGGTCTGGATACCTACGAGCAGTACTTC. Protein product: CASSMRGLDTYEQYF.

The V call is TRBV2, the J call TRBJ2-2; no clear D gene. Germline-derived CDR1 and CDR2 are SNHLY and FYNNEI. The CDR3 consists of 14 residues. Trimming took off 7 bases at V and 1 base at J, with 10 bases between the two ends. CDR3 region: CASKNGRNTGELFF. CDR3 nucleotide sequence: TGTGCCAGCAAGAACGGGCGGAACACCGGGGAGCTGTTTTTT.

CDR3 region: CASSEEQGGGGYTF. The CDR3 DNA reads as TGTGCCAGCAGTGAAGAACAGGGCGGTGGCGGCTACACCTTC. The chain has TRBV2 and TRBJ1-2, with a tentative D call TRBD1 (6 bases). The CDR3 covers 14 residues. CDR1 is SNHLY, CDR2 FYNNEI, per germline. Trimming shortened V by 1 base and J by 8 bases, and 14 bases separated the two germline ends.

This chain links TRBV6-1 with TRBJ2-1; TRBD2 aligns across 11 bases. The CDR3 is 15 amino acids. J gave up 3 bases and V 8 bases, and 6 bases lay outside the gene matches. The germline gives CDR1 MNHNS, CDR2 SASEGT. The chain's CDR3 is CASEPGLAVYNEQFF. The CDR3 nucleotides read TGTGCCAGCGAGCCGGGACTAGCGGTCTACAATGAGCAGTTCTTC.

This chain uses TRBV11-2 with TRBJ1-2, with D possibly being TRBD1 (5 bases). Germline V gene sequence: CDR1 SGHAT, CDR2 FQNNGV. The CDR3 has 15 amino acids. The V end was cut by 5 bases, the J end by 4 bases, with 17 bases between. The CDR3 bases are TGTGCCAGCAGCCCATCAGGGCTGAGGATCTATGGCTACACCTTC. Amino acid sequence: CASSPSGLRIYGYTF.

The chain is built from TRBV5-1 and TRBJ1-5; D possibly corresponds to TRBD1 (5 bases). Trimming shortened V by 4 bases and J by 1 base, and 12 bases separated the two germline ends. This CDR3 spans 15 amino acids. CDR1 SGHRS and CDR2 YFSETQ come from the germline V gene. The CDR3 region is CASSPGVASNQPQHF. The CDR3 bases are TGCGCCAGCAGCCCGGGGGTAGCGAGCAATCAGCCCCAGCATTTT. Full variable domain (rest looked up from reference TRBV5-1 and TRBJ1-5): KAGVTQTPRYLIKTRGQQVTLSCSPISGHRSVSWYQQTPGQGLQFLFEYFSETQRNKGNFPGRFSGRQFSNSRSEMNVSTLELGDSALYLCASSPGVASNQPQHFGDGTRLSIL.

This clone was detected only once. The chain recombines TRBV30 with TRBJ1-2, with TRBD1 as a possible D gene (5 bases). The CDR3 is made up of 11 amino acids. Trimming shortened V by 5 bases and J by 7 bases, and 11 bases separated the two germline ends. Looked up from germline, CDR1 is GTSNPN and CDR2 is SVGIG (reference sequence). The CDR3 is CAWGQGSGYTF. CDR3 DNA sequence: TGTGCCTGGGGGCAGGGCAGTGGCTACACCTTC.

The CDR3 DNA reads TGTGCCAGCAGCCAAGTTACCGCCCTCACTAGCACAGATACGCAGTATTTT. The encoded protein is CASSQVTALTSTDTQYF. The chain combines TRBV4-2 with TRBJ2-3; unclear D gene. Trimming cost V 1 base and J 0 bases, with 14 bases left between them. The CDR3 covers 17 residues. The germline CDR1 and CDR2 sequences are LGHNA and YNFKEQ.

This clone occurred once. The chain is built from TRBV28 and TRBJ2-7, with 9 bases lining up with TRBD1. The CDR3 length is 13 residues. With V trimmed by 6 bases and J by 6 bases, 6 bases remained unmatched. The germline CDR1 and CDR2 sequences are MDHEN and SYDVKM. The CDR3 spells CASSPGTGREQYF. The CDR3 nucleotides are TGTGCCAGCAGCCCCGGGACAGGGCGCGAGCAGTACTTC.

J is TRBJ1-1 and V is TRBV6-5; no reliable D call. The V end lost 2 bases, the J end lost 0 bases, and 10 bases lay between the germline ends. Germline CDR1 reads MNHEY; CDR2 reads SVGAGI. This CDR3 is built from 15 residues. The CDR3 region is CASSYQPSMNTEAFF. CDR3 coding DNA: TGTGCCAGCAGTTACCAGCCCAGCATGAACACTGAAGCTTTCTTT.

The chain carries TRBV9 and TRBJ2-1; possibly TRBD2 for D (6 bases). The CDR3 is 13 residues long. The germline V and J ends were trimmed by 3 bases and 7 bases, with 11 bases remaining between them. Germline CDR1 is SGDLS and CDR2 is YYNGEE. CDR3 sequence: CASSGDSFNEQFF. CDR3 DNA sequence: TGTGCCAGCAGCGGGGACTCTTTTAATGAGCAGTTCTTC.